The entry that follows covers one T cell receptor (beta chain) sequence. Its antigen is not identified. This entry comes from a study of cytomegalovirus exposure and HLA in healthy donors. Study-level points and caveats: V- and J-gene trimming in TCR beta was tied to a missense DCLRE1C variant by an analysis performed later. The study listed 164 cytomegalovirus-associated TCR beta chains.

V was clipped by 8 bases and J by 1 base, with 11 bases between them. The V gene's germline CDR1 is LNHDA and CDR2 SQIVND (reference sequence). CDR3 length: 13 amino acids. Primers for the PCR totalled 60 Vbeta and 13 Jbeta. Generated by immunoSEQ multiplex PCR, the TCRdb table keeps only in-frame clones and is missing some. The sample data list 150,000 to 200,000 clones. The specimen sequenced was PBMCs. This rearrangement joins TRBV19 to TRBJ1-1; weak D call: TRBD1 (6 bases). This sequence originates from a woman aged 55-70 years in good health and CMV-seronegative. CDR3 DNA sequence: TGTGCCAGTGGACTGACAGGGAACACTGAAGCTTTCTTT. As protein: CASGLTGNTEAFF.